This TCR beta chain was sequenced in a study of shared clonotypes between healthy human individuals. The wider study: Contributing individuals were a couple of females and three males aged 18 to 49. General study findings and limits: As a rule, naive subsets had a larger estimated richness than memory subsets.

Some clones are missing from TCRdb's copy, which holds only in-frame ones; the method was immunoSEQ multiplex PCR. The sample has around 2.1 million clones, approximately 96% seen once. Healthy adults negative for HIV, lacking recent acute infections or vaccinations, served as donors. Germline assignment: CDR1 SGHTA and CDR2 FQGNSA. The CDR3 consists of 15 residues. V was pared by 1 base and J by 4 bases, with 10 bases between. In the case of this clone: Its antigen is as yet unknown.

This TCR was sampled from a man aged 18 to 29 in good health. The sequencing input was naive CD4+ T cells sorted from blood. Subset described: CD45RA+ positively selected. The V call is TRBV7-2, the J call TRBJ2-2; TRBD1 might be the D (5 bases). CDR3 DNA sequence: TGTGCCAGCAGCTTAGGCAATAGGGGCACCGGGGAGCTGTTTTTT. Translated, it gives CASSLGNRGTGELFF. The complete variable domain, with remaining parts taken from reference TRBV7-2 and TRBJ2-2, reads GAGVSQSPSNKVTEKGKDVELRCDPISGHTALYWYRQSLGQGLEFLIYFQGNSAPDKSGLPSDRFSAERTGGSVSTLTIQRTQQEDSAVYLCASSLGNRGTGELFFGEGSRLTVL.